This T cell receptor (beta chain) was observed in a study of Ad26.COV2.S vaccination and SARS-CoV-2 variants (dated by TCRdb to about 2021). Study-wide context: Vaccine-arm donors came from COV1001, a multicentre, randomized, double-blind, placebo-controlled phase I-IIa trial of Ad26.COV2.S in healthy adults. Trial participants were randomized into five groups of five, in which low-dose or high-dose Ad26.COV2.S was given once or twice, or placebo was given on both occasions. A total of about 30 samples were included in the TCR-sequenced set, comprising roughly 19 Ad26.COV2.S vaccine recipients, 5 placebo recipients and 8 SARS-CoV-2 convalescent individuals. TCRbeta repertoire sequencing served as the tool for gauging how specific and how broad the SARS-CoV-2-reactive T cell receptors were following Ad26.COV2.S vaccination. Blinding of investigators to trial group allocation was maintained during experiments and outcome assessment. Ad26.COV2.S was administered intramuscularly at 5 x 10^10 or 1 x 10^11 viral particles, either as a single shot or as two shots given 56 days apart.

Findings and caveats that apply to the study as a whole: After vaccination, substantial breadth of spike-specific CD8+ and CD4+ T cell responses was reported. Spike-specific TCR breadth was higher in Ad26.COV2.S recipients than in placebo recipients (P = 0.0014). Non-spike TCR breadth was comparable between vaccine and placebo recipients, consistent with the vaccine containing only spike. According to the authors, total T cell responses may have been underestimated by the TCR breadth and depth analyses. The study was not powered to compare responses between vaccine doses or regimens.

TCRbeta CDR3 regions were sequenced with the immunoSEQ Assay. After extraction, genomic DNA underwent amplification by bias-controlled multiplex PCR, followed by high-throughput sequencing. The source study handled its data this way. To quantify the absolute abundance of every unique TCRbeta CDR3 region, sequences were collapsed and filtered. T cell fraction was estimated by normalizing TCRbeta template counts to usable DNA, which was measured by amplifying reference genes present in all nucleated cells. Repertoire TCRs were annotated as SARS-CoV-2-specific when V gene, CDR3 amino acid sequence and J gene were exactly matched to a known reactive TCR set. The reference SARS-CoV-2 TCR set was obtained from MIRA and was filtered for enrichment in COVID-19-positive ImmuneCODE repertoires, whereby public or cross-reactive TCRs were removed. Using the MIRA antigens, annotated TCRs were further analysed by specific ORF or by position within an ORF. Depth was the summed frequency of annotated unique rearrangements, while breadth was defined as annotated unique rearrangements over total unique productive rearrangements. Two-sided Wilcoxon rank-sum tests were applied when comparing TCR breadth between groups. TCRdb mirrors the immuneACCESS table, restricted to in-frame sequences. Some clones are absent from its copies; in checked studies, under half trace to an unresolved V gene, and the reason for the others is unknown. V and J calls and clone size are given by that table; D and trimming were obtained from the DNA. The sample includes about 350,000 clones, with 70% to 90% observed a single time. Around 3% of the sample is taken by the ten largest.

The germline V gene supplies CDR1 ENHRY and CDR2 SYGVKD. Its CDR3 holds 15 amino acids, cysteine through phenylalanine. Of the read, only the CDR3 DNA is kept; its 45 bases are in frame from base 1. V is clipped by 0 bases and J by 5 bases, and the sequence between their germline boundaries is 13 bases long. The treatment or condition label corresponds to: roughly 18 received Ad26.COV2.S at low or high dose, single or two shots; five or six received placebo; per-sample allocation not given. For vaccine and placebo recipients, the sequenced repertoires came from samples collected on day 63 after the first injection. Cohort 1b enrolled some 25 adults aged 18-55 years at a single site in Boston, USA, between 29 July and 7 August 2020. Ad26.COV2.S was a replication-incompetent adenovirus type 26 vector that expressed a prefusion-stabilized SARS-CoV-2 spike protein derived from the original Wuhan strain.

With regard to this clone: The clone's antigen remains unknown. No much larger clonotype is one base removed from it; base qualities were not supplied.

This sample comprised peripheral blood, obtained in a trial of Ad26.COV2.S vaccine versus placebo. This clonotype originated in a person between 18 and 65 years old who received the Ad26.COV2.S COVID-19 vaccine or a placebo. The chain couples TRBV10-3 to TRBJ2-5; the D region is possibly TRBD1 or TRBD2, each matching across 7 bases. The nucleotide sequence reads TGTGCCATCAGTGAGTCGTTGCAGGGGGGGGAGACCCAGTACTTC. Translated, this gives CAISESLQGGETQYF.